The 8 T cell receptor beta chains presented below share a single source sample, sequenced in a study of blood T cell repertoires in COVID-19. The table came from immunoSEQ multiplex PCR; TCRdb's copy has only in-frame clones and leaves some out. The sample has around 42,000 clones, about 91% seen once. Sequencing input: peripheral blood. These TCRs come from a human donor in a cohort sampled during active COVID-19.

This clone was observed a handful of times. The chain's CDR3 is CASYPQGGTEAFF. The CDR3 DNA is TGTGCCAGCTACCCACAGGGGGGGACTGAAGCTTTCTTT. J is TRBJ1-1 and V is TRBV18, with TRBD1 identical over 8 bases. The V gene end was trimmed by 7 bases and the J gene end by 5 bases; junction bases not matched to a gene: 6. CDR1 and CDR2 from the germline V gene are KGHSH and LQKENI. The CDR3 covers 13 residues.

The rearrangement uses TRBV5-1 and TRBJ2-7; a possible D gene is TRBD1 (6 bases). From germline, CDR1 is SGHRS and CDR2 YFSETQ. Between the trimmed V and J ends, which lost 2 bases and 4 bases, there was a span of 13 bases. The CDR3 is 14 amino acids. For the CDR3, the DNA is TGCGCCAGCAGCTTACAGGGTCCCGAATACGAGCAGTACTTC. Amino acid sequence: CASSLQGPEYEQYF.

The chain carries TRBV2 and TRBJ1-1; perhaps TRBD1 as D (5 bases). Germline-derived CDR1 and CDR2 are SNHLY and FYNNEI. V shed 6 bases and J shed 1 base, with 9 bases lying between them. The CDR3 is made up of 13 amino acids. The CDR3 DNA reads as TGTGCCAGCAGGGCAGGGTGGAACACTGAAGCTTTCTTT. It specifies CASRAGWNTEAFF.

The chain recombines TRBV7-9 with TRBJ2-5; 9 bases line up with TRBD1. This CDR3 is 18 amino acids long. The germline V gene encodes CDR1 SEHNR and CDR2 FQNEAQ (reference sequence). Trimming at V came to 2 bases and at J to 4 bases, leaving 14 bases not matched to a gene. CDR3 DNA sequence: TGTGCCAGCAGCTTAAGGGACAGGGTGTATTTGACGGGAGAGACCCAGTACTTC. Protein: CASSLRDRVYLTGETQYF.

Turning to this clone: A junction boundary mismatches the germline segment, possibly from a read error. This chain connects TRBV5-1 to TRBJ1-6; possible D gene TRBD1, 5 bases. The CDR3 covers 14 residues. Germline V gene sequence: CDR1 SGHRS, CDR2 YFSETQ. In nucleotides, the CDR3 is TGCGCCAGCCGCTTTAAGGGGATCGATTCACCCCTCCACTTT. It yields the protein CASRFKGIDSPLHF.

The sample holds a few counts of this clone. The V call is TRBV30, the J call TRBJ1-5; D not resolved. The CDR3 is 13 amino acids. Per the germline V gene, CDR1 is GTSNPN and CDR2 is SVGIG (reference sequence). Deletions cut 0 bases from V and 2 bases from J, with 5 bases between. CDR3 region: CAWSVQGNQPQHF. Written as DNA, the CDR3 is TGTGCCTGGAGTGTCCAGGGCAATCAGCCCCAGCATTTT.

The rearrangement uses TRBV28 and TRBJ2-7; TRBD1 aligns across 10 bases. CDR3 length: 20 amino acids. The J segment lost 2 bases and the V segment lost 8 bases, leaving 24 bases of the junction unmatched. Looked up from germline, CDR1 is MDHEN and CDR2 is SYDVKM. CDR3 in amino acids: CASSPSDHPGQGEVPYEQYF. The CDR3 coding sequence is TGTGCCAGCTCCCCGTCGGATCACCCTGGACAGGGGGAGGTCCCCTACGAGCAGTACTTC.

This clone showed up just a few times. The J gene is TRBJ1-1, the V gene TRBV11-3, with D maybe TRBD1 (6 bases). Trimming took 5 bases from V and 3 from J, leaving 16 bases between them. Per germline, CDR1 SGHNT and CDR2 YENEEA. This CDR3 is 15 amino acids long. In DNA, the CDR3 is TGTGCCAGCAGCGTTTCAGGGGTCAGCGACACTGAAGCTTTCTTT. Amino acid sequence: CASSVSGVSDTEAFF. The entire variable domain, with the rest obtained from reference TRBV11-3 and TRBJ1-1, is as follows: EAGVVQSPRYKIIEKKQPVAFWCNPISGHNTLYWYLQNLGQGPELLIRYENEEAVDDSQLPKDRFSAERLKGVDSTLKIQPAELGDSAVYLCASSVSGVSDTEAFFGQGTRLTVV.